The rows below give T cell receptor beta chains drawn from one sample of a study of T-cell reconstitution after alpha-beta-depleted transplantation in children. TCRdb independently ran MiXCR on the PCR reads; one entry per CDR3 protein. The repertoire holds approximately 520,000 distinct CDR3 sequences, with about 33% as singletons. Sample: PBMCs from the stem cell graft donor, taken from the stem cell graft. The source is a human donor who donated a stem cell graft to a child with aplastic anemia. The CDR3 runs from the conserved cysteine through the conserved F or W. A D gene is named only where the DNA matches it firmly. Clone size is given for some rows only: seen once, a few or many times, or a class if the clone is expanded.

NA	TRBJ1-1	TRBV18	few	TGTGCCAGCTCATCAACCGGGACACTGCAAGCTTTCTTT	CASSSTGTLQAFF
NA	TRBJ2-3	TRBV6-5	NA	TGTGCCAGCAGTTACTCGATTCCTCCCACAGATACGCAGTATTTT	CASSYSIPPTDTQYF
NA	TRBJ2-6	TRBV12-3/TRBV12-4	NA	TGTGCCAGCAGTTCGATCTCTGGGGCCAACGTCCTGACTTTC	CASSSISGANVLTF
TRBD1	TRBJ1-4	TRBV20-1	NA	TGCAGTGCTAGAGATCATTGGGAAACAGGGGGAAGCGGTGAAAAACTGTTTTTT	CSARDHWETGGSGEKLFF
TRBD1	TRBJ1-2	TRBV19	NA	TGTGCCAGTAGTATTTATGCGAACAGGGGCCCCCTTTATGGCTACACCTTC	CASSIYANRGPLYGYTF
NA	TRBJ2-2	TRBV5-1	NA	TGCGCCAGCAGCTTGGCTCCGAACACCGGGGAGCTGTTTTTT	CASSLAPNTGELFF
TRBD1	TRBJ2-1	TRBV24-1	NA	TGTGCCACCGAACAGGGGGGCTCCTACAATGAGCAGTTCTTC	CATEQGGSYNEQFF
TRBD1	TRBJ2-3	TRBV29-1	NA	TGCAGCGTTGAAGATCTCGGGGCAGGGGGTCCTCTCAGCACAGATACGCAGTATTTT	CSVEDLGAGGPLSTDTQYF
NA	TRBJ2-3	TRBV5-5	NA	TGTGCCAGCAGCTTTAGATACACAGATACGCAGTATTTT	CASSFRYTDTQYF
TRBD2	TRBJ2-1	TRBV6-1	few	TGTGCCAGCAGCACGACTAGCGGGGACTACAATGAGCAGTTCTTC	CASSTTSGDYNEQFF
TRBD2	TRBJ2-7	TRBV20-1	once	TGCAGTGCTACCGGGAGGGAAACCTACGAGCAGTACTTC	CSATGRETYEQYF
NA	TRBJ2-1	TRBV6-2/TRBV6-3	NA	TGTGCCAGCAGACCACACGGCGGGGATGAGCAGTTCTTC	CASRPHGGDEQFF
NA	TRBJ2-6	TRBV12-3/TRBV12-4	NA	TGTGCCAGCAGTGATGGAACGGCCAACGTCCTGACTTTC	CASSDGTANVLTF
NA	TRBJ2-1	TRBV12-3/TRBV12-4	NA	TGTGCCAGCCTCACTAGTTACTCCTACAATGAGCAGTTCTTC	CASLTSYSYNEQFF
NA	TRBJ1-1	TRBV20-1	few	TGCAGTGCTAGGAATAGGGCGACCACTGAAGCTTTCTTT	CSARNRATTEAFF
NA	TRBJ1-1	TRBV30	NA	TGTGCCTGGAGTGCAGGACGGTGGACCACTGAAGCTTTCTTT	CAWSAGRWTTEAFF
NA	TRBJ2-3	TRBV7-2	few	TGTGCCAGCAGCCTCTTCTCGGCAGATACGCAGTATTTT	CASSLFSADTQYF
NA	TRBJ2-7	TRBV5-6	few	TGTGCCAGCACCGGTGTCTCCTACGAGCAGTACTTC	CASTGVSYEQYF
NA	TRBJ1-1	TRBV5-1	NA	TGCGCCAGCAGCTTGGATGAGGGGATCACTGAAGCTTTCTTT	CASSLDEGITEAFF
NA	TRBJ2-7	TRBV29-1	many	TGCAGCGTTGTGGTCACCGCCAACGAGCAGTACTTC	CSVVVTANEQYF
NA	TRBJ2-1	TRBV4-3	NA	TGCGCCAGCAGCCAAGTTTCCCGGAGTTACAATGAGCAGTTCTTC	CASSQVSRSYNEQFF
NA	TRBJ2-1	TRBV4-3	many	TGCGCCAGCAGCCAAGAACGACAGTTAAATGAGCAGTTCTTC	CASSQERQLNEQFF
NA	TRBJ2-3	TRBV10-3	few	TGTGCCATCAGTCTTGAGGCAGATACGCAGTATTTT	CAISLEADTQYF
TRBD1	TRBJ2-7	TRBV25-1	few	TGTGCCAGCAGTGGACAGGGGGCCTATTTCGGCGAGCAGTACTTC	CASSGQGAYFGEQYF
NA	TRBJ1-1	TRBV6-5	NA	TGTGCCAGCAGTTATCGACAGTTAACTGAAGCTTTCTTT	CASSYRQLTEAFF
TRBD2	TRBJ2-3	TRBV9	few	TGTGCCAGCAGCTCAGACACTAGCGGGAGAATAGATACGCAGTATTTT	CASSSDTSGRIDTQYF
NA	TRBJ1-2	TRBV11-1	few	TGTGCCAGCAGCTTAGTTGACGGAGCCTCCCCAGCTAACTATGGCTACACCTTC	CASSLVDGASPANYGYTF
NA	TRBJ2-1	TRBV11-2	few	TGTGCCAGCAGCTTAGTCTCTGGGGACAATGAGCAGTTCTTC	CASSLVSGDNEQFF
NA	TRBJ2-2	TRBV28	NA	TGTGCCAGCAGTTCGGCGGGACGGAACACCGGGGAGCTGTTTTTT	CASSSAGRNTGELFF
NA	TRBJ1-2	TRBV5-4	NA	TGTGCCAGCAGCGGCTCGGTGGGGGACTATGGCTACACCTTC	CASSGSVGDYGYTF
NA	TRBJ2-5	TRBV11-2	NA	TGTGCCAGCAGCTTAGTGACTAGAGGCGCGGAGACCCAGTACTTC	CASSLVTRGAETQYF
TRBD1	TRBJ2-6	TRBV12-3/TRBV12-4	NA	TGTGCCAGCGCAAGTTTCCCGGCAGGGGGTTTGGGGGCCAACGTCCTGACTTTC	CASASFPAGGLGANVLTF
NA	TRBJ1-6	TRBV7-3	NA	TGTGCCAGCAGCCCAAAGTTAGGTTCACCCCTCCACTTT	CASSPKLGSPLHF
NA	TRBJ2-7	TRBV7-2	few	TGTGCCAGCAGCTCGATGCTTAGCGGCCCCTACGAGCAGTACTTC	CASSSMLSGPYEQYF
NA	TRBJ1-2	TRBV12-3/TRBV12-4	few	TGTGCCAGCAGTCCCGACTCAAGGAGCAACTATGGCTACACCTTC	CASSPDSRSNYGYTF
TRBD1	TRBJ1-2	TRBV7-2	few	TGTGCCAGCAGCTTCTTCCGGACAGGGGAGGCGGGCTACACCTTC	CASSFFRTGEAGYTF
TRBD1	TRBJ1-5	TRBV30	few	TGTGCCTGGAGCCTATACGGACAGGTCAATCAGCCCCAGCATTTT	CAWSLYGQVNQPQHF
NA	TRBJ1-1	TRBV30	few	TGTGCCTGGAGTGTCTTCGGGACGGCGAACACTGAAGCTTTCTTT	CAWSVFGTANTEAFF
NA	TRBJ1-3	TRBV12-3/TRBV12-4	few	TGTGCCAGCAGTTTTGAAAACACCATATATTTT	CASSFENTIYF
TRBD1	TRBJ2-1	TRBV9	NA	TGTGCCAGCAGCGGCGCCGGGACAGGGAAGAATGAGCAGTTCTTC	CASSGAGTGKNEQFF
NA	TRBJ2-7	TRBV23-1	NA	TGCGCCAGCAGCGCACGGGTCGTCGACGAGCAGTACTTC	CASSARVVDEQYF
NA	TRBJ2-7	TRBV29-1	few	TGCAGCGACGCTCCTGGGCAGGGCGCCCGGTGGTCCTACGAGCAGTACTTC	CSDAPGQGARWSYEQYF
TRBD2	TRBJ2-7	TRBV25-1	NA	TGTGCCAGCAGTGAATCTAGGACTAGCGGCTACGAGCAGTACTTC	CASSESRTSGYEQYF
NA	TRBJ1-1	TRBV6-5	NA	TGTGCCAGCAGTTACTCGGGAAAGAACACTGAAGCTTTCTTT	CASSYSGKNTEAFF
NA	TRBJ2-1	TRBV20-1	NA	TGCAGTGCTAAGGTTCCGGGAGTCGCCTACAATGAGCAGTTCTTC	CSAKVPGVAYNEQFF
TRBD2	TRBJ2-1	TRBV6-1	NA	TGTGCCAGCAGTCAACCAGGACTAGCGGGAGTCACGAATGAGCAGTTCTTC	CASSQPGLAGVTNEQFF
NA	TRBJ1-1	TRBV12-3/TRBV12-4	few	TGTGCCAGCAGTTTTAATGCAGGGATAGCCGTGGGGGCTTTCTTT	CASSFNAGIAVGAFF
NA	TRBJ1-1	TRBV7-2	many	TGTGCCAGCAGCTCGCGAGGAGCTAGCACTGAAGCTTTCTTT	CASSSRGASTEAFF
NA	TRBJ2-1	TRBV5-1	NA	TGCGCCAGCAGCCTCCCCACGGGTGCGTCCTACAATGAGCAGTTCTTC	CASSLPTGASYNEQFF
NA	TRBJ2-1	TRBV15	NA	TGTGCCACCAGCAGAGTAGGCCCCGGAACAATGAATGAGCAGTTCTTC	CATSRVGPGTMNEQFF
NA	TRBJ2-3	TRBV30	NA	TGTGCCGGTAGCACCTACGGCACAGATACGCAGTATTTT	CAGSTYGTDTQYF